This T cell receptor beta chain derives from a study of post-analysis software for immune sequencing data. A note on this clonotype: One base away lies a much larger clone, so this may be a sequencing read error.

The TCR beta cDNA libraries carried unique molecular identifiers. TCRdb re-called the PCR reads with MiXCR, one entry per CDR3 protein. The data hold 250,000 to 300,000 distinct CDR3 sequences, with just over 35% observed a single time. This receptor was identified in a girl aged 5-17 years with multiple sclerosis. The sequencing input was blood.

The DNA for the CDR3 is TGTGCCACCAGTGATCCCGGCCAGCGGGAAGCAGATACGCGGTATTTT. Translating it yields CATSDPGQREADTRYF. The chain employs TRBV24-1 and TRBJ2-3; 7 bases align to TRBD2. The CDR3 has 16 residues. Germline V gene data show CDR1 as KGHDR and CDR2 as SFDVKD.